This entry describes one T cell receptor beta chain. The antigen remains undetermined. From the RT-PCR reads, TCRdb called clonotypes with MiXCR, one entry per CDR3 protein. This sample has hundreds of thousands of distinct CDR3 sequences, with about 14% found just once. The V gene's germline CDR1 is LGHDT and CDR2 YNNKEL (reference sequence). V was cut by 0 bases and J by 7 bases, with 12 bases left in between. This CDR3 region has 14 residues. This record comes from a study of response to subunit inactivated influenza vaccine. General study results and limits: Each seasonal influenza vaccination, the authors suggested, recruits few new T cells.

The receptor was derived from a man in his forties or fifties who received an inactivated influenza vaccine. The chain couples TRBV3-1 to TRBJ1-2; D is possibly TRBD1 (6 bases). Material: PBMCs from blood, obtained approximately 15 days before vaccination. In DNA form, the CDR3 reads TGTGCCAGCAGCCAAGACCCTACAGGGTTTGGCTACACCTTC. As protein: CASSQDPTGFGYTF.